The T cell receptor (beta chain) under discussion was sequenced for a study of regulatory T cells in long-lasting Graves disease. Study-wide context: Graves' patients, newly diagnosed, had taken antithyroid drugs under 3 months.

TCR beta libraries were built with iRepertoire HTBI primers and Arm-PCR of CDR3 regions. TCRdb re-derived calls from the multiplex PCR reads in MiXCR, one entry per CDR3 protein. Here the sample spans hundreds of thousands of distinct CDR3 sequences, 15% to 20% being singletons. Time point here: newly diagnosed GD, antithyroid drugs for less than 3 months. PBMC RNA was the source of the TCR library. Blood from the periphery, nine milliliters in all, was drawn into EDTA tubes. V shed 3 bases and J shed 0 bases, with 16 bases lying between them. This CDR3 has 18 amino acids. Germline loops: CDR1 SGHTS, CDR2 YDEGEE. The sample holds a few counts of this clonotype. The sample was also linked to a second study, of T cells in Graves' hyperthyroidism and ophthalmopathy. This second study notes: The primer set for the first-round RT-PCR of the TCR CDR3 was HTBI.

The gene calls are TRBV5-8 and TRBJ2-6, with D possibly TRBD2 on 6 matching bases. The material was peripheral blood mononuclear cells (PBMCs), obtained at new diagnosis, from a patient treated with antithyroid drugs. This TCR derives from a woman aged 35-60 years with Graves disease. CDR3 DNA sequence: TGTGCCAGCAGCTCGCGGCCGGGACTGAGCTCTGGGGCCAACGTCCTGACTTTC. Protein product: CASSSRPGLSSGANVLTF.